This T cell receptor beta chain came from a study of blood T cell repertoires in COVID-19. Overall study: Sample material is recorded as cDNA or gDNA derived from T cells, B-cell-depleted T cells, or PBMCs.

Per the study methods: Amplification from reference gene primers served as the basis for estimated nucleated cell counts. The table came from immunoSEQ multiplex PCR; TCRdb's copy has only in-frame clones and leaves some out. V, J and clone size derive from that table, while D and trimming were established from the DNA sequence. The data show hundreds of thousands of clones, more than 75% seen once. Seattle patients were enrolled during active infection and followed longitudinally. Specimen: peripheral blood. The source is a woman aged 50 to 65 with COVID-19, enrolled during active disease.

CDR3 sequence reads: CASSVGLAGGTLKTDTQYF. The CDR3 DNA is TGTGCCAGCAGCGTAGGGCTAGCGGGAGGTACGTTGAAGACAGATACGCAGTATTTT. V usage is TRBV9 and J usage is TRBJ2-3; 11 nucleotides agree with TRBD2. The germline CDR1 and CDR2 sequences are SGDLS and YYNGEE. The CDR3 runs 19 residues. J gave up 3 bases and V 0 bases, and 12 bases lay outside the gene matches.